A single T cell receptor (beta chain) is shown here with its context. The data originate from a study of cytomegalovirus exposure and HLA in healthy donors. PCR employed 60 Vbeta and 13 Jbeta primers. Method: immunoSEQ multiplex PCR; TCRdb's copy keeps in-frame clones and lacks some. The sample has about 140,000 clones, approximately 79% seen once. The germline CDR1 and CDR2 sequences are MNHNS and SASEGT. V shed 7 bases and J 0 bases; nucleotides not matched to a gene: 5. The CDR3 is 15 residues long. The sequenced sample consisted of PBMCs. This chain uses TRBV6-1 with TRBJ1-4; 7 nucleotides line up with TRBD1. The sequence came from a man aged 18 to 30 in good health and CMV-seronegative. The chain's CDR3 is CASKQGQSTNEKLFF. In DNA, the CDR3 is TGTGCCAGCAAGCAGGGACAGTCAACTAATGAAAAACTGTTTTTT.